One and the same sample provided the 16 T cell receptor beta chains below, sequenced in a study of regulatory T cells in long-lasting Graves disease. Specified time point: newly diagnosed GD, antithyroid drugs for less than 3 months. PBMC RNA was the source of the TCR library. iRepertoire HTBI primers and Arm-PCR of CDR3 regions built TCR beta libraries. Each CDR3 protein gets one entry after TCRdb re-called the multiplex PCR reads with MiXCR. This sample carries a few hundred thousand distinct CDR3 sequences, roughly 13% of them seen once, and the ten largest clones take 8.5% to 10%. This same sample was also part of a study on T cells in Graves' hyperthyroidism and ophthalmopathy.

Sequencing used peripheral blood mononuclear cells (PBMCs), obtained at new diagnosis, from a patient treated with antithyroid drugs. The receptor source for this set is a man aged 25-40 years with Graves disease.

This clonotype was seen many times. The CDR3 sequence is CASSSTGGVATYRFF. CDR3 sequence (DNA): TGTGCCAGCAGTTCCACAGGGGGCGTAGCTACCTACCGGTTCTTC. The genes are TRBV27 and TRBJ2-1; 9 bases line up with TRBD1. The germline CDR1 and CDR2 sequences are MNHEY and SMNVEV (reference sequence). This CDR3 region has 15 residues. After removal of 4 bases from V and 15 bases from J, the junction contained 16 bases not matched to a gene.

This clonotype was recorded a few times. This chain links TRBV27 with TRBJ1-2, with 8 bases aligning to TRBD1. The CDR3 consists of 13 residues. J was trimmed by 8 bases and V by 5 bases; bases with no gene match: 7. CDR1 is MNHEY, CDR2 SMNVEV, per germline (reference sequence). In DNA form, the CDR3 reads TGTGCCAGCAGTGGACAGGGTTTCAAGGGCTACACCTTC. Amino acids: CASSGQGFKGYTF.

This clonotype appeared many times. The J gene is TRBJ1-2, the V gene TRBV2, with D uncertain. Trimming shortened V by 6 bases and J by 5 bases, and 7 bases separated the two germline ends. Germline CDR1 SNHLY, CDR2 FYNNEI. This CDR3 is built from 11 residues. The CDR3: CASSGEYGYTF. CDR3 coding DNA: TGTGCCAGCAGCGGGGAATATGGCTACACCTTC.

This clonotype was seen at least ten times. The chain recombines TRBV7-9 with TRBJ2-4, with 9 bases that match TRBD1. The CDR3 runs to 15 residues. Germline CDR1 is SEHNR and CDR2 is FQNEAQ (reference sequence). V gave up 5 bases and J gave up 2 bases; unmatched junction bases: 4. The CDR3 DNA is TGTGCCAGCAGCCCCACAGGGGGCACCAAAAACATTCAGTACTTC. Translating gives CASSPTGGTKNIQYF. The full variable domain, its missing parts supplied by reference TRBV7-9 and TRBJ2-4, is DTGVSQNPRHKITKRGQNVTFRCDPISEHNRLYWYRQTLGQGPEFLTYFQNEAQLEKSRLLSDRFSAERPKGSFSTLEIQRTEQGDSAMYLCASSPTGGTKNIQYFGAGTRLSVL.

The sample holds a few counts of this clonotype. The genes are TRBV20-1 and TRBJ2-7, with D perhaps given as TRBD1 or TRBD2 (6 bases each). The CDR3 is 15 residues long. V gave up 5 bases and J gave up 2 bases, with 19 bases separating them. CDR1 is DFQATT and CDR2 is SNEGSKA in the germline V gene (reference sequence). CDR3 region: CSAQFFRGPTYEQYF. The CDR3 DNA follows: TGCAGTGCTCAGTTCTTTCGGGGGCCAACCTACGAGCAGTACTTC.

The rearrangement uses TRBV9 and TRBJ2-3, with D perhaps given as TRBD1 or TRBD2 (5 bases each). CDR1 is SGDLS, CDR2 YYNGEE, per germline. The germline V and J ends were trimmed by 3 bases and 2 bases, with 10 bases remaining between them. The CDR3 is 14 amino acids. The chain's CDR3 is CASSEWGSTDTQYF. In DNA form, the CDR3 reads TGTGCCAGCAGCGAGTGGGGGTCCACAGATACGCAGTATTTT.

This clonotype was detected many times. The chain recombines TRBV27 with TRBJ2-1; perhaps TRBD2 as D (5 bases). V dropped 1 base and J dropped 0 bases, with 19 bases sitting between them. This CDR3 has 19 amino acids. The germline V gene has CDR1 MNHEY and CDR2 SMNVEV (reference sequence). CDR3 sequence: CASSLWGWEIPSSYNEQFF. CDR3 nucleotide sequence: TGTGCCAGCAGTTTATGGGGTTGGGAGATCCCGAGCTCCTACAATGAGCAGTTCTTC.

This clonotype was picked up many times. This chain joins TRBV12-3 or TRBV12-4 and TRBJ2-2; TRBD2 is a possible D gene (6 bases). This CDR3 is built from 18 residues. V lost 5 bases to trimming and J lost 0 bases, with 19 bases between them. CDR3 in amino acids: CASSPSAGSIANTGELFF. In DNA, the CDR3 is TGTGCCAGCAGTCCGAGTGCGGGGAGTATCGCGAACACCGGGGAGCTGTTTTTT.

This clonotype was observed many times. The CDR3 reads CASSGLASNTGELFF. CDR3 DNA sequence: TGTGCCAGCTCGGGACTAGCTTCGAACACCGGGGAGCTGTTTTTT. V and J are TRBV27 and TRBJ2-2; TRBD2 matches 9 bases. CDR1 is MNHEY and CDR2 is SMNVEV in the germline V gene (reference sequence). The length of the CDR3 is 15 residues. V lost 8 bases to trimming and J lost 0 bases; unmatched junction nucleotides: 4.

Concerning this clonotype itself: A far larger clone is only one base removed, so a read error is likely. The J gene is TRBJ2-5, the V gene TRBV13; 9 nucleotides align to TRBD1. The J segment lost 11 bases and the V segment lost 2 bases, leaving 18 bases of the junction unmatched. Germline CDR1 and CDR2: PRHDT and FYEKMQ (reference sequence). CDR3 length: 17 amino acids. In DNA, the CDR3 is TGTGCCAGCAGCTTACGGCCCGGGACAGGGTCTGGCTACGATCAGTACTTC. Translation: CASSLRPGTGSGYDQYF.

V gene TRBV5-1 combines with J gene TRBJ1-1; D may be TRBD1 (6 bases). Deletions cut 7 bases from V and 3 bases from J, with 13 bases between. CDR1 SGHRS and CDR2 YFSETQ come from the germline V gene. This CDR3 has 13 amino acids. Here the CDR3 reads CASGWGADTEAFF. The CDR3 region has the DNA TGCGCCAGCGGCTGGGGGGCTGACACTGAAGCTTTCTTT.

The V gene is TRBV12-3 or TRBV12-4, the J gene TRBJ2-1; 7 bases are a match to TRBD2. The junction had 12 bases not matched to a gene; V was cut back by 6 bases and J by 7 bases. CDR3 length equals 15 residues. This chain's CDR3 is CASSSTRTRLNEQFF. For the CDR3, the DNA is TGTGCCAGCAGCTCCACAAGGACTAGATTAAATGAGCAGTTCTTC.

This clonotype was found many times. As DNA, the CDR3 is TGTGCCAGCAGGGCCCGGCGCGGGAGCCCCCACAATGAGCAGTTCTTC. This codes for CASRARRGSPHNEQFF. V is TRBV14 and J is TRBJ2-1; TRBD2 aligns across 7 bases. The germline V gene encodes CDR1 SGHDN and CDR2 FVKESK. This CDR3 comprises 16 residues. V was clipped by 6 bases and J by 5 bases; unmatched bases: 13.

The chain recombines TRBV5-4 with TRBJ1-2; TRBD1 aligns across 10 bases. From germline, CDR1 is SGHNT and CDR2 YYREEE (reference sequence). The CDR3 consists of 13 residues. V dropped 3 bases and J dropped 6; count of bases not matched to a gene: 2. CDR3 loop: CASSYDRGHGYTF. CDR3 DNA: TGTGCCAGCAGCTATGACAGGGGGCATGGCTACACCTTC.

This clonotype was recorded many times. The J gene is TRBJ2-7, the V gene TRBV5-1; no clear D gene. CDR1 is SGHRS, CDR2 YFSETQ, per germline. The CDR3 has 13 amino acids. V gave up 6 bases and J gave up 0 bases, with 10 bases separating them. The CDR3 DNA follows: TGCGCCAGCAAGTGGGCAGACTCCTACGAGCAGTACTTC. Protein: CASKWADSYEQYF.

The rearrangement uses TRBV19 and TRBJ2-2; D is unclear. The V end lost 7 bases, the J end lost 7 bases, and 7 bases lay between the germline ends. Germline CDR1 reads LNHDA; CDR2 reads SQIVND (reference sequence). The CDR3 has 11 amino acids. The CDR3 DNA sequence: TGTGCCAGTAAAATGTTCGGGGAGCTGTTTTTT. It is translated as CASKMFGELFF.